This T cell receptor (beta chain) emerged from a study of cytomegalovirus exposure and HLA in healthy donors. Germline-derived CDR1 and CDR2 are SQVTM and ANQGSEA. The CDR3 is 12 residues long. Study-level findings and limits: It was confirmed in vitro that three of the CMV-associated chains were specific for CMV antigens. CMV serostatus was the sole immune exposure information available.

Use of 60 Vbeta and 13 Jbeta primers characterized the PCR. Original processing methods: In a later analysis, around 87 million unique TCR beta chains included roughly 11 million shared by two or more donors. Method: immunoSEQ multiplex PCR; TCRdb's copy keeps in-frame clones and lacks some. The V and J calls and clone size come from that table; D and trimming were worked out from the DNA. The sample yields 130,000 or so clones, under 80% seen once. Comments on this clone: Its antigen is not known.

The receptor's source is a man aged 18 to 30 in good health and CMV-seropositive. The sample comprised PBMCs. The chain employs TRBV29-1 and TRBJ2-5; weak D call: TRBD1 (7 bases). This CDR3 reads CAGRQGEETQYF. The CDR3 DNA reads TGCGCGGGGCGACAGGGAGAAGAGACCCAGTACTTC.